The 30 T cell receptor beta chains below come from one sample, sequenced in a study of blood T cell repertoires in COVID-19. Clones were sequenced by immunoSEQ multiplex PCR, and TCRdb holds only the in-frame ones, with some missing. The data hold around 310,000 clones, with about 90% observed a single time. The sample was peripheral blood. The receptors come from a middle-aged woman with COVID-19, enrolled during active disease.

This chain uses TRBV9 with TRBJ1-2; 9 nucleotides match TRBD1. This CDR3 comprises 14 residues. The J segment lost 2 bases and the V segment lost 3 bases, leaving 2 bases of the junction unmatched. Germline-derived CDR1 and CDR2 are SGDLS and YYNGEE. CDR3 DNA sequence: TGTGCCAGCAGCGACGGACAGGGGAACTATGGCTACACCTTC. This codes for CASSDGQGNYGYTF.

The V gene is TRBV7-8, the J gene TRBJ2-2; D may be TRBD2 (5 bases). There are 13 residues in the CDR3. The germline V and J ends were trimmed by 9 bases and 7 bases, with 15 bases remaining between them. CDR1 SGHVS and CDR2 FQNEAQ come from the germline V gene. For the CDR3, the DNA is TGTGCCAGTATCGACTACAGACACGGGGAGCTGTTTTTT. Translating gives CASIDYRHGELFF.

The rearrangement links TRBV19 to TRBJ1-5; 7 bases match TRBD1. Germline V gives CDR1 LNHDA, CDR2 SQIVND (reference sequence). Losses at the gene ends were 6 bases for V and 4 bases for J; bases not matched to a gene: 9. This CDR3 has 15 residues. Here the CDR3 reads CASRPRTGLNQPQHF. The CDR3 region has the DNA TGTGCCAGTAGGCCTCGGACAGGCCTAAATCAGCCCCAGCATTTT.

V and J are TRBV6-5 and TRBJ1-3, with D uncertain. The CDR3 loop spans 11 amino acids. V was clipped by 7 bases and J by 2 bases, with 3 bases between them. Germline V CDR1 and CDR2: MNHEY, SVGAGI. Written as DNA, the CDR3 is TGTGCCAGCACCGCTGGAAACACCATATATTTT. This sequence encodes CASTAGNTIYF.

The chain uses TRBV4-3 and TRBJ2-5; the match to TRBD1 covers 7 bases. The germline gives CDR1 LGHNA, CDR2 YSLEER. This CDR3 is built from 16 residues. V lost 2 bases, J lost 4 bases, and 10 bases stayed unmatched. The DNA for the CDR3 is TGCGCCAGCAGCCAATCGAGGGCCAGGGGGAGAGAGACCCAGTACTTC. Its translation is CASSQSRARGRETQYF.

This clone showed up just a few times. The chain carries TRBV11-2 and TRBJ2-3, with 8 nucleotides matching TRBD1. This CDR3 comprises 15 residues. The junction had 6 bases not matched to a gene; V was cut back by 1 base and J by 6 bases. Germline lookup yields CDR1 SGHAT and CDR2 FQNNGV. The CDR3 nucleotides read TGTGCCAGCAGCTTAGCAGGGGGCCTCCTGGATACGCAGTATTTT. This gives the protein CASSLAGGLLDTQYF.

This chain joins TRBV6-5 and TRBJ2-5; TRBD2 matches at 9 bases. Germline V gene lookup returns CDR1 MNHEY and CDR2 SVGAGI. CDR3 length: 15 residues. Germline trimming cut 11 bases from V and 5 bases from J; bases unmatched to any gene: 15. Here the CDR3 DNA reads TGTGCCCATAGCGGGAGATGGGGGATGGGGGAGACCCAGTACTTC. This encodes CAHSGRWGMGETQYF.

For the CDR3, the DNA is TGCGCCAACACAGGGGGCCTCTTAAACATTCAGTACTTC. Protein: CANTGGLLNIQYF. The chain is built from TRBV10-1 and TRBJ2-4; TRBD1 agrees at 9 bases. The germline CDR1 and CDR2 sequences are WNHNN and SYGVQD (reference sequence). The CDR3 runs 13 residues. The V and J ends lost 10 bases and 6 bases, in that order; junction bases with no gene match: 7.

The genes are TRBV2 and TRBJ2-3; 16 bases agree with TRBD2. V lost 10 bases, J lost 1 base, and 11 bases stayed unmatched. The CDR3 length is 18 residues. The germline V gene has CDR1 SNHLY and CDR2 FYNNEI. Here the CDR3 reads CAIAGLAGGPSGTDTQYF. The DNA of the CDR3 is TGTGCCATCGCGGGACTAGCGGGAGGGCCTAGTGGCACAGATACGCAGTATTTT.

The chain has TRBV2 and TRBJ2-7, with 10 bases lining up with TRBD2. CDR3 length equals 16 residues. Looked up from germline, CDR1 is SNHLY and CDR2 is FYNNEI. The V gene end was trimmed by 8 bases and the J gene end by 0 bases; junction bases not matched to a gene: 10. The CDR3 here is CASVGLADLSSYEQYF. CDR3 bases: TGTGCCAGCGTAGGACTAGCGGATCTTAGCTCCTACGAGCAGTACTTC.

The chain uses TRBV15 and TRBJ1-2; D ambiguous. The CDR3 contains 13 residues. Trimming removed 1 base from V and 3 bases from J, with 6 bases in between. Germline V gene lookup returns CDR1 LNHNV and CDR2 YYDKDF (reference sequence). The CDR3 loop reads CATSRGADYGYTF. The CDR3 coding sequence is TGTGCCACCAGCAGAGGGGCAGACTATGGCTACACCTTC.

This chain joins TRBV5-1 and TRBJ2-1; 9 bases are a match to TRBD1. The CDR3 length is 16 residues. Germline trimming cut 2 bases from V and 6 bases from J; bases unmatched to any gene: 9. Germline CDR1 SGHRS, CDR2 YFSETQ. The CDR3 spells CASSLIRGQGTNEQFF. The DNA of the CDR3 is TGCGCCAGCAGCTTAATTAGGGGACAGGGTACCAATGAGCAGTTCTTC.

This chain connects TRBV6-6 to TRBJ1-2, with 8 bases matching TRBD1. Germline V lookup: CDR1 MNHNY, CDR2 SVGAGI (reference sequence). The CDR3 spans 21 residues. V gave up 5 bases and J gave up 2 bases; unmatched junction bases: 25. The CDR3 is CASSPFLGQTGQAQTNYGYTF. In DNA, the CDR3 is TGTGCCAGCAGTCCCTTTCTGGGCCAAACGGGACAGGCGCAAACAAACTATGGCTACACCTTC.

The chain joins TRBV18 to TRBJ2-5; tentatively, D is TRBD1 (5 bases). CDR3 length: 14 residues. The ends were cut back, 2 bases at V and 0 bases at J, with 7 bases in the middle. Germline CDR1 is KGHSH and CDR2 is LQKENI. CDR3 in DNA: TGTGCCAGCTCACCAGACAGCTACCAAGAGACCCAGTACTTC. This translates into CASSPDSYQETQYF.

This rearrangement joins TRBV7-2 to TRBJ2-7, with 12 bases identical to TRBD1. After removal of 1 base from V and 4 bases from J, the junction contained 14 bases not matched to a gene. The CDR3 sequence is 19 residues long. CDR1 SGHTA and CDR2 FQGNSA come from the germline V gene. This CDR3 reads CASSLGAGTGGRLAYEQYF. DNA of the CDR3: TGTGCCAGCAGCTTAGGTGCCGGGACAGGGGGCAGGCTAGCGTACGAGCAGTACTTC.

V usage is TRBV12-3 or TRBV12-4 and J usage is TRBJ2-7; 8 bases map to TRBD2. There are 13 residues in the CDR3. Trimming cost V 7 bases and J 7 bases; bases outside gene matches: 9. CDR3 in DNA: TGTGCCAGCATCTTAAGCGGGAGTAGGGAGCAGTACTTC. It translates to CASILSGSREQYF.

The chain carries TRBV27 and TRBJ1-5, with 7 positions matching TRBD1. Trimming removed 0 bases from V and 3 bases from J; junction bases left unmatched: 5. CDR1 MNHEY and CDR2 SMNVEV come from the germline V gene (reference sequence). This CDR3 spans 16 amino acids. DNA of the CDR3: TGTGCCAGCAGTTTATCAGGGGACAGCCACAATCAGCCCCAGCATTTT. Translated: CASSLSGDSHNQPQHF.

The chain links TRBV20-1 to TRBJ1-2; D possibly corresponds to TRBD1 (6 bases). Trimming stripped 3 bases from V and 3 bases from J, with 14 bases between. Germline-derived CDR1 and CDR2 are DFQATT and SNEGSKA (reference sequence). This CDR3 spans 14 amino acids. The CDR3 DNA reads as TGCAGTGCTAGTATCCAGGGGACCCACTATGGCTACACCTTC. Protein product: CSASIQGTHYGYTF.

The gene calls are TRBV24-1 and TRBJ2-1, with 8 positions matching TRBD1. CDR3 size: 14 residues. Germline assignment: CDR1 KGHDR and CDR2 SFDVKD. J gave up 7 bases and V 7 bases, and 8 bases lay outside the gene matches. This CDR3 reads CATRATGGVNEQFF. The CDR3 coding sequence is TGTGCCACCAGAGCAACAGGGGGAGTTAATGAGCAGTTCTTC.

The sample holds a few counts of this clone. The V call is TRBV4-3, the J call TRBJ1-1; TRBD1 is a possible D gene (5 bases). The V and J ends lost 1 base and 4 bases respectively, with 13 bases between them. The CDR3 runs to 15 residues. CDR1 LGHNA and CDR2 YSLEER come from the germline V gene. The CDR3 here is CASSQGGRGGTEAFF. The CDR3 nucleotides are TGCGCCAGCAGCCAAGGAGGGAGGGGCGGCACTGAAGCTTTCTTT.

The chain uses TRBV21-1 and TRBJ2-7; the table gives TRBD2 as D, unverified against the DNA. TRBV21-1 is noted as a pseudogene. The CDR3 spans 17 residues. Here the CDR3 reads CASSKKKTRTRGNEQYF. CDR3 nucleotide sequence: TGTGCCAGCAGCAAAAAAAAGACGCGGACTAGGGGGAACGAGCAGTACTTC.

This clone was observed once. The chain recombines TRBV5-1 with TRBJ2-3; 7 bases align to TRBD1. From germline, CDR1 is SGHRS and CDR2 YFSETQ. Trimming removed 4 bases from V and 0 bases from J; junction bases left unmatched: 5. This CDR3 is 15 amino acids long. The CDR3 nucleotides read TGCGCCAGCAGCGAAGGGACAGTTAGCACAGATACGCAGTATTTT. Encoded protein: CASSEGTVSTDTQYF.

The chain couples TRBV6-7 to TRBJ2-1; 13 bases line up with TRBD2. TRBV6-7 is filed as an ORF, its function uncertain. The junction had 16 bases not matched to a gene; V was cut back by 4 bases and J by 4 bases. The CDR3 spans 20 residues. CDR3: CASSFRGTSGILLLYNEQFF. The CDR3 region has the DNA TGTGCCAGCAGTTTCCGCGGGACTAGCGGGATCCTCCTTCTATACAATGAGCAGTTCTTC.

V is TRBV15 and J is TRBJ1-2; D remains ambiguous. Per the germline V gene, CDR1 is LNHNV and CDR2 is YYDKDF (reference sequence). The length of the CDR3 is 13 residues. V lost 4 bases and J 1 base, leaving 7 bases between the germline ends. CDR3 DNA: TGTGCCACCAGCACCGGGGATAACTATGGCTACACCTTC. Protein product: CATSTGDNYGYTF.

The V call is TRBV5-1, the J call TRBJ1-5; tentatively, D is TRBD1 (6 bases). The length of the CDR3 is 14 residues. Germline lookup yields CDR1 SGHRS and CDR2 YFSETQ. With 1 base removed from V and 5 bases from J, the gap between germline ends came to 10 bases. CDR3: CASSLTGPDQPQHF. The CDR3 region has the DNA TGCGCCAGCAGCTTGACAGGGCCCGATCAGCCCCAGCATTTT.

The rearrangement links TRBV24-1 to TRBJ2-3; the D gene is possibly TRBD2 (7 bases). The CDR3 covers 20 residues. Germline assignment: CDR1 KGHDR and CDR2 SFDVKD. For the CDR3, the DNA is TGTCCCCCCATTTTTGGGGGGGGGCTGGGGGCCCCCCCACGCACAGATACGCAGTATTTT. Translation gives CPPIFGGGLGAPPRTDTQYF.

CDR3 bases: TGTGCCAGCAGCATTCGACAGGGACGAGGCATTTCACCCCTCCACTTT. Its protein product is CASSIRQGRGISPLHF. The V gene is TRBV28, the J gene TRBJ1-6; 7 nucleotides match TRBD1. Trimming at V came to 6 bases and at J to 9 bases, leaving 14 bases not matched to a gene. Germline V gene lookup returns CDR1 MDHEN and CDR2 SYDVKM. The CDR3 has 16 amino acids. Full variable domain (missing parts from reference TRBV28 and TRBJ1-6): DVKVTQSSRYLVKRTGEKVFLECVQDMDHENMFWYRQDPGLGLRLIYFSYDVKMKEKGDIPEGYSVSREKKERFSLILESASTNQTSMYLCASSIRQGRGISPLHFGNGTRLTVT.

The chain combines TRBV9 with TRBJ2-3, with TRBD2 matching 8 bases. CDR3 length: 14 residues. Trimming cost V 5 bases and J 4 bases; bases outside gene matches: 6. The germline V gene encodes CDR1 SGDLS and CDR2 YYNGEE. This CDR3 reads CASSLAGGADTQYF. DNA of the CDR3: TGTGCCAGCAGTTTGGCGGGGGGAGCAGATACGCAGTATTTT.

The chain links TRBV29-1 to TRBJ1-1, with 9 bases identical to TRBD1. The germline V gene has CDR1 SQVTM and CDR2 ANQGSEA. The V and J ends lost 6 bases and 3 bases, in that order; junction bases with no gene match: 8. The CDR3 has 14 residues. The CDR3 spells CSVARGQGYTEAFF. Written as DNA, the CDR3 is TGCAGCGTCGCGAGGGGACAGGGATACACTGAAGCTTTCTTT.

The chain couples TRBV7-3 to TRBJ1-2; D possibly corresponds to TRBD1 (5 bases). Trimming stripped 1 base from V and 3 bases from J, with 9 bases between. Per germline, CDR1 SGHTA and CDR2 FQGTGA. This CDR3 region has 14 residues. The CDR3 nucleotides are TGTGCCAGCAGCTTAATAGGAGGGGACTATGGCTACACCTTC. Translating gives CASSLIGGDYGYTF.